One and the same sample provided the 21 T cell receptor beta chains below, sequenced in a study of T cell changes during pregnancy in multiple sclerosis. The method was immunoSEQ multiplex PCR; TCRdb's version includes in-frame clones alone and lacks a portion of them. Of 65,000 to 95,000 clones in the sample, roughly 91% were seen once. The sample in question was peripheral blood, obtained after pregnancy. These receptor sequences come from a female donor in good health, enrolled as a control in a pregnancy study.

The rearrangement joins TRBV19 to TRBJ2-1; D might be TRBD2 (6 bases). CDR3 length equals 15 residues. CDR1 and CDR2 from the germline V gene are LNHDA and SQIVND (reference sequence). V was shortened by 5 bases and J by 4 bases, with 15 bases between the two germline ends. CDR3 nucleotides: TGTGCCAGTAGTGGGGCTAGCGAAGTTTACAATGAGCAGTTCTTC. Its protein is CASSGASEVYNEQFF.

This rearrangement joins TRBV15 to TRBJ2-2, with 8 bases lining up with TRBD1. CDR3 length: 15 amino acids. V was pared by 3 bases and J by 9 bases, with 9 bases of the junction left unmatched. From germline, CDR1 is LNHNV and CDR2 YYDKDF (reference sequence). The CDR3 loop reads CATSRPRQGRRELFF. In nucleotides, the CDR3 is TGTGCCACCAGCAGGCCCCGACAGGGGAGAAGGGAGCTGTTTTTT.

The V call is TRBV7-2, the J call TRBJ2-7; D unresolved. Germline assignment: CDR1 SGHTA and CDR2 FQGNSA. The CDR3 contains 14 residues. Trimming took off 7 bases at V and 0 bases at J, with 13 bases between the two ends. CDR3 coding DNA: TGTGCCAGCACCCCCGGGTTGGCCTCCTACGAGCAGTACTTC. This translates into CASTPGLASYEQYF.

The CDR3 DNA reads as TGTGCCTGGACCCCGGGACTTTCCTACGAGCAGTACTTC. Translated, it gives CAWTPGLSYEQYF. The chain couples TRBV30 to TRBJ2-7; perhaps TRBD2 as D (6 bases). Per germline, CDR1 GTSNPN and CDR2 SVGIG (reference sequence). The V gene lost 4 bases and the J gene lost 1 base, with 11 bases spanning the gap. The CDR3 loop spans 13 amino acids.

The chain employs TRBV19 and TRBJ2-3, with 9 positions matching TRBD1. The CDR3 has 14 residues. Germline V gene data show CDR1 as LNHDA and CDR2 as SQIVND (reference sequence). V shed 6 bases and J 3 bases; nucleotides not matched to a gene: 4. CDR3 nucleotide sequence: TGTGCCAGTAGGGACAGGGGAGCGACAGATACGCAGTATTTT. Translation gives CASRDRGATDTQYF.

J is TRBJ1-2 and V is TRBV11-2, with D unclear. V lost 3 bases to trimming and J lost 2 bases, with 19 bases between them. Germline loops: CDR1 SGHAT, CDR2 FQNNGV. CDR3 length equals 17 residues. This chain's CDR3 is CASSFREAAFENYGYTF. The CDR3 bases are TGTGCCAGCAGCTTTAGGGAGGCAGCGTTTGAGAACTATGGCTACACCTTC.

The rearrangement links TRBV30 to TRBJ1-2; D unresolved. The germline CDR1 and CDR2 sequences are GTSNPN and SVGIG (reference sequence). The CDR3 contains 11 residues. V was cut by 5 bases and J by 8 bases, with 12 bases left in between. CDR3 DNA sequence: TGTGCCTGGTCGTCCGGGAGAGGCTACACCTTC. This sequence encodes CAWSSGRGYTF.

The chain links TRBV11-2 to TRBJ1-1; 8 bases fit TRBD1. This CDR3 contains 16 residues. Per germline, CDR1 SGHAT and CDR2 FQNNGV. V lost 5 bases and J lost 5; bases outside the gene matches: 13. The CDR3 DNA follows: TGTGCCAGCAGCCCGTTGACAGGGGCGAAAAGAACTGAAGCTTTCTTT. This codes for CASSPLTGAKRTEAFF. Complete variable domain (other parts from reference TRBV11-2 and TRBJ1-1): EAGVAQSPRYKIIEKRQSVAFWCNPISGHATLYWYQQILGQGPKLLIQFQNNGVVDDSQLPKDRFSAERLKGVDSTLKIQPAKLEDSAVYLCASSPLTGAKRTEAFFGQGTRLTVV.

V usage is TRBV18 and J usage is TRBJ1-1, with unresolved D. This CDR3 has 11 residues. Trimming stripped 7 bases from V and 4 bases from J, with 7 bases between. Looked up from germline, CDR1 is KGHSH and CDR2 is LQKENI. CDR3 amino acids: CASLRRTEAFF. The CDR3 bases are TGTGCCAGCTTGAGGCGCACTGAAGCTTTCTTT.

This chain joins TRBV5-1 and TRBJ2-5; TRBD2 aligns across 9 bases. The trim removed 0 bases at V and 5 bases at J, leaving 8 bases unmatched. CDR1 is SGHRS, CDR2 YFSETQ, per germline. The CDR3 has 16 amino acids. The CDR3 DNA reads TGCGCCAGCAGCTTGGGACCTAGCGGGGAGTTGGAGACCCAGTACTTC. Protein: CASSLGPSGELETQYF. Looking up the rest from reference TRBV5-1 and TRBJ2-5 gives the full variable domain: KAGVTQTPRYLIKTRGQQVTLSCSPISGHRSVSWYQQTPGQGLQFLFEYFSETQRNKGNFPGRFSGRQFSNSRSEMNVSTLELGDSALYLCASSLGPSGELETQYFGPGTRLLVL.

The chain links TRBV2 to TRBJ2-5; a weak D match, TRBD2 (7 bases). V was cut by 7 bases and J by 2 bases, with 20 bases left in between. Germline V gene data show CDR1 as SNHLY and CDR2 as FYNNEI. The CDR3 contains 16 residues. The DNA of the CDR3 is TGTGCCAGCACCCTTTTGGGGGGGGGCTTACAAGAGACCCAGTACTTC. Encoded protein: CASTLLGGGLQETQYF.

The chain joins TRBV21-1 to TRBJ2-5; the D call of TRBD1 is as the table states it, not checked on the DNA. TRBV21-1 represents a pseudogene. The CDR3 has 18 residues. The CDR3 DNA is TGTGCCAGCAGCCCCCCTGCCGGACAGGGAATGGTGGTTGGGACCCAGTACTTC. Translating it yields CASSPPAGQGMVVGTQYF.

In its sample, this clone was seen once. The chain links TRBV7-2 to TRBJ2-7; TRBD2 agrees at 9 bases. Unmatched junction bases numbered 5, after V lost 4 bases and J lost 4 bases. CDR3 length: 14 residues. The germline V gene has CDR1 SGHTA and CDR2 FQGNSA. CDR3 sequence reads: CASSSLAGVYEQYF. The CDR3 DNA is TGTGCCAGCAGCTCCTTAGCGGGAGTATACGAGCAGTACTTC.

The chain joins TRBV5-6 to TRBJ1-5; a weak D match, TRBD1 (5 bases). CDR3 length: 15 amino acids. Per the germline V gene, CDR1 is SGHDT and CDR2 is YYEEEE. V shed 1 base and J shed 6 bases, with 14 bases lying between them. The CDR3 nucleotides are TGTGCCAGCAGCTTGAGGCAGGGTCGTGGTCAGCCCCAGCATTTT. Amino acids: CASSLRQGRGQPQHF.

This chain joins TRBV5-8 and TRBJ2-5; 8 bases align to TRBD1. V was pared by 4 bases and J by 5 bases, with 13 bases of the junction left unmatched. The CDR3 has 16 amino acids. The germline V gene encodes CDR1 SGHTS and CDR2 YDEGEE. CDR3 in DNA: TGTGCCAGCAGCGCGGGTCAGGGGGCGTTCCGGGAGACCCAGTACTTC. It encodes CASSAGQGAFRETQYF.

CDR3 nucleotides: TGCGCCAGCAGCGGACCGGCAGGGGCCATGAACACTGAAGCTTTCTTT. Translation gives CASSGPAGAMNTEAFF. The chain combines TRBV5-1 with TRBJ1-1; possibly TRBD1 for D (6 bases). Germline V gene lookup returns CDR1 SGHRS and CDR2 YFSETQ. V dropped 4 bases and J dropped 0 bases, with 16 bases sitting between them. There are 16 residues in the CDR3.

Of note for this clone: The junction departs from the called germline gene at one end, perhaps through a read error. CDR3 DNA sequence: TGTGCCAGCAGCTTAGGGGAGGGGCAGAGAGATTTT. It specifies CASSLGEGQRDF. This chain connects TRBV7-9 to TRBJ2-3, with 7 bases identical to TRBD2. CDR1 and CDR2 (germline): SEHNR, FQNEAQ (reference sequence). The CDR3 loop spans 12 amino acids.

The V call is TRBV27, the J call TRBJ2-7, with TRBD1 as a possible D gene (5 bases). From germline, CDR1 is MNHEY and CDR2 SMNVEV (reference sequence). V lost 3 bases to trimming and J lost 4 bases, with 13 bases between them. This CDR3 contains 14 residues. The CDR3 bases are TGTGCCAGCAGTTTTCAGGGCAGCCCATACGAGCAGTACTTC. Translated, it gives CASSFQGSPYEQYF.

CDR3 residues: CASSLGSRRGKETQYF. The CDR3 bases are TGTGCCAGCAGCTTAGGTTCTAGGCGAGGGAAAGAGACCCAGTACTTC. This chain links TRBV11-2 with TRBJ2-5; D possibly corresponds to TRBD2 (5 bases). Trimming cost V 1 base and J 3 bases, with 15 bases left between them. Germline V gene data show CDR1 as SGHAT and CDR2 as FQNNGV. This CDR3 is built from 16 residues.

This clone has a single count. V and J are TRBV29-1 and TRBJ2-5, with D tentatively TRBD2 (7 bases). V was cut by 0 bases and J by 4 bases, with 18 bases left in between. CDR1 and CDR2 from the germline V gene are SQVTM and ANQGSEA. The length of the CDR3 is 16 residues. Here the CDR3 reads CSVEESRGGAGETQYF. The CDR3 nucleotides read TGCAGCGTTGAAGAGTCAAGAGGGGGGGCAGGAGAGACCCAGTACTTC.

The V and J genes are TRBV19 and TRBJ1-5; D might be TRBD1 (6 bases). V dropped 3 bases and J dropped 1 base, with 10 bases sitting between them. From germline, CDR1 is LNHDA and CDR2 SQIVND (reference sequence). The CDR3 runs 15 residues. The CDR3 sequence: CASSIWGQSNQPQHF. Written as DNA, the CDR3 is TGTGCCAGTAGTATCTGGGGGCAGAGCAATCAGCCCCAGCATTTT.